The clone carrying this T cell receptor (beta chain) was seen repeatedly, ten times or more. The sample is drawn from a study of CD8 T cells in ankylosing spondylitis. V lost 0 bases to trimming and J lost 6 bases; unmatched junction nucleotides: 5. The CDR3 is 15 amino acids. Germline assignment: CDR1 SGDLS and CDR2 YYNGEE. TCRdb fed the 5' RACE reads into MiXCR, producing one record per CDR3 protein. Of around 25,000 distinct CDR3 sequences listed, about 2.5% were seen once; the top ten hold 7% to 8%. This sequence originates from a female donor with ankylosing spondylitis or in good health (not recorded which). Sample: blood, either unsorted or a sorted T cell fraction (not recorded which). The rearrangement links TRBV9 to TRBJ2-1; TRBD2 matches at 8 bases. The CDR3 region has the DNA TGTGCCAGCAGCGTAGATGGGACTAGGGGCAATGAGCAGTTCTTC. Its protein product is CASSVDGTRGNEQFF.